A single sample is the source of the 5 T cell receptor beta chains below, sequenced in a study of CD4 and CD8 cells across lung adenocarcinoma regions. TCRdb reanalysed the PCR reads using MiXCR and keeps one entry per CDR3 protein. The sample yields around 20,000 distinct CDR3 sequences, approximately 50% seen once. Sequenced sample: CD8+ T cells from the margin of a lung tumor. Source of these receptors: a male donor with lung adenocarcinoma. The CD4 and CD8 labels of this study may be unreliable.

This clonotype was counted at least ten times. The chain carries TRBV27 and TRBJ2-6; 8 bases line up with TRBD2. Germline CDR1 and CDR2: MNHEY and SMNVEV (reference sequence). The CDR3 has 18 amino acids. After removal of 9 bases from V and 0 bases from J, the junction contained 13 bases not matched to a gene. The DNA of the CDR3 is TGTGCCAGGCCAGGACGGGGGGGGGGTTCCTCTGGGGCCAACGTCCTGACTTTC. Its protein is CARPGRGGGSSGANVLTF.

Only a few counts were recorded for this clonotype. This may be a read error, as it is one base from a much larger clone. The chain is built from TRBV6-1 and TRBJ2-1, with D maybe TRBD1 (6 bases). The CDR3 runs to 13 residues. Trimming cost V 6 bases and J 10 bases, with 16 bases left between them. Per germline, CDR1 MNHNS and CDR2 SASEGT. The CDR3 DNA sequence: TGTGCCAGCAGCACACAGGGATTAGGCGAGCAGTTCTTC. It is translated as CASSTQGLGEQFF.

This clonotype counts as medium-sized (0.01 to 0.1%). V and J are TRBV10-1 and TRBJ2-7; D is possibly TRBD1 or TRBD2 (7 bases each). The CDR3 contains 13 residues. Per the germline V gene, CDR1 is WNHNN and CDR2 is SYGVQD (reference sequence). The V and J ends lost 4 bases and 4 bases respectively, with 11 bases between them. The CDR3 sequence is CASSGQGGYEQYF. CDR3 in DNA: TGCGCCAGCAGTGGACAGGGAGGGTACGAGCAGTACTTC.

The rearrangement joins TRBV28 to TRBJ1-4; D uncertain. V was cut by 3 bases and J by 8 bases, with 10 bases left in between. This CDR3 region has 13 residues. Germline CDR1 and CDR2: MDHEN and SYDVKM. CDR3 DNA: TGTGCCAGCAGTTTTCGGGGATGGGAAAAACTGTTTTTT. Its translation is CASSFRGWEKLFF.

This clonotype was observed many times. The chain joins TRBV4-1 to TRBJ2-1; 10 bases map to TRBD2. The CDR3 is made up of 15 amino acids. Germline trimming cut 1 base from V and 9 bases from J; bases unmatched to any gene: 6. The germline CDR1 and CDR2 sequences are MGHRA and YSYEKL. The CDR3 is CASSQAVAGGGEQFF. CDR3 DNA: TGCGCCAGCAGCCAAGCAGTAGCGGGAGGAGGTGAGCAGTTCTTC.